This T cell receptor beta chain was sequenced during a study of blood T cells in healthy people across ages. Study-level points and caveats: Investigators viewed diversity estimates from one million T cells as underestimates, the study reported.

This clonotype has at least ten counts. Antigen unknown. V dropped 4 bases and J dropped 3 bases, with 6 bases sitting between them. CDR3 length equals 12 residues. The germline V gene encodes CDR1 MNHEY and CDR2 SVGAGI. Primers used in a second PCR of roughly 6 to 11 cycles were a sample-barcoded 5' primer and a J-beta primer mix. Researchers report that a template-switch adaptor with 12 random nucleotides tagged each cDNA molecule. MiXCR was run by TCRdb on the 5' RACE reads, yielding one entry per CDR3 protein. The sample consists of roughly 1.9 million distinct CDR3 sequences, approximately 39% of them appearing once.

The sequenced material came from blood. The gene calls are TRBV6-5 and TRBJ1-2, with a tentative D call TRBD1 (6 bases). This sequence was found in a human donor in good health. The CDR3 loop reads CASSSGDYGYTF. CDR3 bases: TGTGCCAGCAGTTCAGGGGACTATGGCTACACCTTC.